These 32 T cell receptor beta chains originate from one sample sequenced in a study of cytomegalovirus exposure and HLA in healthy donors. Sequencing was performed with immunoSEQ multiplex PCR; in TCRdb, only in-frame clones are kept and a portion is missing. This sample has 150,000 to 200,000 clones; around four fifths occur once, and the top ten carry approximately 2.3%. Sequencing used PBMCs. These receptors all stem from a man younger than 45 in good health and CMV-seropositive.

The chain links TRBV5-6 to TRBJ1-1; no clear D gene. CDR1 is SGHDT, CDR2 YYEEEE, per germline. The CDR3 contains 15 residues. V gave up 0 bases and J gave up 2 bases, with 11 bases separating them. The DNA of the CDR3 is TGTGCCAGCAGCTTGGTTGGAGGGAGAAACACTGAAGCTTTCTTT. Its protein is CASSLVGGRNTEAFF.

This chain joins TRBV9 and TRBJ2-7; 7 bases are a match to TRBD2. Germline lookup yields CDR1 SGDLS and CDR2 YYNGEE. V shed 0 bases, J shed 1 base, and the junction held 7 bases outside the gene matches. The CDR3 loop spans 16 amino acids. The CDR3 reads CASSVDGGGVSYEQYF. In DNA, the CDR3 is TGTGCCAGCAGCGTAGACGGCGGGGGAGTTTCCTACGAGCAGTACTTC. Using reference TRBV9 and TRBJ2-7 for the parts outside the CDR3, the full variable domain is DSGVTQTPKHLITATGQRVTLRCSPRSGDLSVYWYQQSLDQGLQFLIQYYNGEERAKGNILERFSAQQFPDLHSELNLSSLELGDSALYFCASSVDGGGVSYEQYFGPGTRLTVT.

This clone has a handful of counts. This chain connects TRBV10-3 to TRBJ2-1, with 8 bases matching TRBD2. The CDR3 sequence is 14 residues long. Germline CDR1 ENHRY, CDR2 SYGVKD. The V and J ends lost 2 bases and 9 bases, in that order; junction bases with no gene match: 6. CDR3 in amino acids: CAISERTSFGEQFF. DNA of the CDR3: TGTGCCATCAGTGAGAGGACTAGCTTCGGTGAGCAGTTCTTC.

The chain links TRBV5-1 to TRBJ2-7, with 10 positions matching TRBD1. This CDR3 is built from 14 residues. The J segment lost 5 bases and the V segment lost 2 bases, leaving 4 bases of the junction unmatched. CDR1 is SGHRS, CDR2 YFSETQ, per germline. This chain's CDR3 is CASSFGQGGNEQYF. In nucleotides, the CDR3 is TGCGCCAGCAGCTTTGGACAGGGGGGGAACGAGCAGTACTTC.

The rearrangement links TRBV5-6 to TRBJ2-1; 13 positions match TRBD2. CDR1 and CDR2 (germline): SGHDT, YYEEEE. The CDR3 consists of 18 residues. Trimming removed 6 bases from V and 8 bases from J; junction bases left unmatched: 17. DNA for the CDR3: TGTGCCAGCACATCTCAGACTAGCGGGGGGTCGAGGTGGTATGAGCAGTTCTTC. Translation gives CASTSQTSGGSRWYEQFF.

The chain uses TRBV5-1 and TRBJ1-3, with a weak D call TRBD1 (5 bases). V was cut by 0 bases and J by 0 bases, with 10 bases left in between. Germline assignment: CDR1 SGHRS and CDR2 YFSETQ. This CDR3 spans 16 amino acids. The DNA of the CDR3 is TGCGCCAGCAGCTTGGCCGGGGACTCCTCTGGAAACACCATATATTTT. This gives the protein CASSLAGDSSGNTIYF.

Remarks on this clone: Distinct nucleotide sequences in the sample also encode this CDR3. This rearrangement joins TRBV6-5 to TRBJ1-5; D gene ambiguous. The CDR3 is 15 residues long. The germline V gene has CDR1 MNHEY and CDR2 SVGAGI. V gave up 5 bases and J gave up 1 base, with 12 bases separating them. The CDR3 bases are TGTGCCAGCAGTGCCACCGGGAGAAGCAATCAGCCCCAGCATTTT. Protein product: CASSATGRSNQPQHF.

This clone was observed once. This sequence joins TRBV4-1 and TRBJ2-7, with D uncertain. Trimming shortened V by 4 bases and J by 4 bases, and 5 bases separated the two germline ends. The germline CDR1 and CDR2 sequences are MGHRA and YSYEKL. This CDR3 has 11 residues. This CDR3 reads CASSREYEQYF. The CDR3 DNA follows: TGCGCCAGCAGCCGCGAATACGAGCAGTACTTC.

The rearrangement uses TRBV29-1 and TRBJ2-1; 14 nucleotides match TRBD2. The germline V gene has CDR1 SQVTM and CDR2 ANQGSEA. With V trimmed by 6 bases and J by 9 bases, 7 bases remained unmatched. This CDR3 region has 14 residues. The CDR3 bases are TGCAGCGTCAGGGGACTAGCGGGGGCGGGTGAGCAGTTCTTC. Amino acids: CSVRGLAGAGEQFF.

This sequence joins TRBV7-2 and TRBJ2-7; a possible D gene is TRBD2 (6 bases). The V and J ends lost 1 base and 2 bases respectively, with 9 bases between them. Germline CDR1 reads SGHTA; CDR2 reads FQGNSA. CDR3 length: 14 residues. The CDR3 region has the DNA TGTGCCAGCAGCTTAGGGGGGGAGGCCTACGAGCAGTACTTC. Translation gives CASSLGGEAYEQYF.

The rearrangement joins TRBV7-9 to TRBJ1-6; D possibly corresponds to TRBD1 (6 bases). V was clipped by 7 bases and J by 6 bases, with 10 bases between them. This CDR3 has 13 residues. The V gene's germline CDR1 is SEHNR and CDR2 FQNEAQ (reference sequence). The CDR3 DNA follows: TGTGCCAGCAAAGTACAGGGTAATTCACCCCTCCACTTT. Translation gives CASKVQGNSPLHF.

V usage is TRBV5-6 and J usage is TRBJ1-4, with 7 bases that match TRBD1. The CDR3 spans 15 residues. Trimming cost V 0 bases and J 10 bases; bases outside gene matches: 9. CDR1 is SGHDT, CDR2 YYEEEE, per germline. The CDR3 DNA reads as TGTGCCAGCAGCTTGGCAGGACAGGCTGGTGGAAAACTGTTTTTT. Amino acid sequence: CASSLAGQAGGKLFF.

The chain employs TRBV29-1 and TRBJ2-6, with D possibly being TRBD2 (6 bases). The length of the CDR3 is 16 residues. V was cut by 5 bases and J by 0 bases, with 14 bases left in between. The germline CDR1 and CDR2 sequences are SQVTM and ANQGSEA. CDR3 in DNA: TGCAGCGTTCCCACATCGGGGGACTCTGGGGCCAACGTCCTGACTTTC. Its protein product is CSVPTSGDSGANVLTF.

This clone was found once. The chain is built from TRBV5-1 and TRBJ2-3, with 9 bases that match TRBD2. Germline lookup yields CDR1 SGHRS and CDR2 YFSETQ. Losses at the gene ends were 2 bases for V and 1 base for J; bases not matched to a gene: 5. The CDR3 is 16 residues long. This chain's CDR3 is CASSFGERGGTDTQYF. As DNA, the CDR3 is TGCGCCAGCAGCTTCGGGGAGCGGGGGGGCACAGATACGCAGTATTTT.

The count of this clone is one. CDR3: CASSPQEPAKNIQYF. CDR3 in DNA: TGTGCCAGCTCACCCCAGGAACCAGCCAAAAACATTCAGTACTTC. This chain links TRBV18 with TRBJ2-4; D is ambiguous. This CDR3 region has 15 residues. The V and J ends lost 3 bases and 0 bases respectively, with 9 bases between them. In germline, CDR1 is KGHSH, CDR2 LQKENI.

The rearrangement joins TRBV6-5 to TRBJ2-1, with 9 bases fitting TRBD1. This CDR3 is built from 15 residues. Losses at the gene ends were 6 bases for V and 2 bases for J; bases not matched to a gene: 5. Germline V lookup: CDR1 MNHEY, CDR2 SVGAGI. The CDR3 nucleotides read TGTGCCAGCAGGAGGGACAGGGATCCCTACAATGAGCAGTTCTTC. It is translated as CASRRDRDPYNEQFF.

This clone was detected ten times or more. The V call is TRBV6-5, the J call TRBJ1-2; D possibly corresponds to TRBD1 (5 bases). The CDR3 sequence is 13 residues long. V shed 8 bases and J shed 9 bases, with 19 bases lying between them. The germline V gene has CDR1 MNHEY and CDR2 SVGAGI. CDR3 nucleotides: TGTGCCAGCTTCACCCCGGGACTTGGAAGCTACACCTTC. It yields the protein CASFTPGLGSYTF.

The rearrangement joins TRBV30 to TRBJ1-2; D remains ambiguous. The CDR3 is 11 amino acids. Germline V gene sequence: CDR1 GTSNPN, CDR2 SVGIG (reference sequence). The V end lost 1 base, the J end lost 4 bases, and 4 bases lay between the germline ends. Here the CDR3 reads CAWSASYGYTF. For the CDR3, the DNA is TGTGCCTGGAGTGCCAGCTATGGCTACACCTTC.

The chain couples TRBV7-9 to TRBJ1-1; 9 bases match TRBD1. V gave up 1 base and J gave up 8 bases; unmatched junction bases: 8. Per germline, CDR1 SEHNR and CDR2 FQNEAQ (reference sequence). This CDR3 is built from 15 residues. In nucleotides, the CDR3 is TGTGCCAGCAGCTTAGACAGGGGGCAGGGGGCGGAAGCTTTCTTT. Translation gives CASSLDRGQGAEAFF.

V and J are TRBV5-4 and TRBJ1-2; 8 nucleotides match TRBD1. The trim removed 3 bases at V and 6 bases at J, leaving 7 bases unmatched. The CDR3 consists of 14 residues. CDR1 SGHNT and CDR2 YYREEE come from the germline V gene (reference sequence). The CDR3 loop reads CASSSWTGRDGYTF. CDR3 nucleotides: TGTGCCAGCAGCTCCTGGACAGGGAGGGATGGCTACACCTTC.

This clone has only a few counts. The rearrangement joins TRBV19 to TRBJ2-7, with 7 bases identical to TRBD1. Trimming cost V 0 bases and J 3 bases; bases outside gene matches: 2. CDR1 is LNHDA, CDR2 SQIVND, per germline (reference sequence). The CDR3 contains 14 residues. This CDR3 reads CASSIDGTVYEQYF. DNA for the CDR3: TGTGCCAGTAGTATAGACGGGACAGTCTACGAGCAGTACTTC.

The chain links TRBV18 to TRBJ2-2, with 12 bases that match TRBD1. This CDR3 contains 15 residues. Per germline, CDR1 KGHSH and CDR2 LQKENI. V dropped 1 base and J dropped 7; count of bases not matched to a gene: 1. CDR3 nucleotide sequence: TGTGCCAGCTCACCACGGGACAGGGGGCTCGGGGAGCTGTTTTTT. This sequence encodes CASSPRDRGLGELFF.

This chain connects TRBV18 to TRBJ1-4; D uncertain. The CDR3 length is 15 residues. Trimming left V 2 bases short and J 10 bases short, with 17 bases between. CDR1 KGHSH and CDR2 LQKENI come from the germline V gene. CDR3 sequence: CASSPTARPEVKLFF. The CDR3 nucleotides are TGTGCCAGCTCACCAACGGCACGGCCAGAGGTAAAACTGTTTTTT. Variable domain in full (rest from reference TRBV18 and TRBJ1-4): NAGVMQNPRHLVRRRGQEARLRCSPMKGHSHVYWYRQLPEEGLKFMVYLQKENIIDESGMPKERFSAEFPKEGPSILRIQQVVRGDSAAYFCASSPTARPEVKLFFGSGTQLSVL.

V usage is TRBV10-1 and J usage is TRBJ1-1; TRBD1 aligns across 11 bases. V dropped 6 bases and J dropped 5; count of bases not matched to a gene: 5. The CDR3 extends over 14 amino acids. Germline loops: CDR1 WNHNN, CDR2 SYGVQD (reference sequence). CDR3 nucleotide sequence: TGCGCCAGCAGCTCGGGACAGGGGGGAACTGAAGCTTTCTTT. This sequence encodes CASSSGQGGTEAFF.

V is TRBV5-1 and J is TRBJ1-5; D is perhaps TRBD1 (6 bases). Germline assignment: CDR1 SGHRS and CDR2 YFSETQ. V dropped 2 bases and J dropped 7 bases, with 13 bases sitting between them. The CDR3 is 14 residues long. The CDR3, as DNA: TGCGCCAGCAGCTTAAGGGAGGGGGGGCAGCCCCAGCATTTT. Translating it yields CASSLREGGQPQHF.

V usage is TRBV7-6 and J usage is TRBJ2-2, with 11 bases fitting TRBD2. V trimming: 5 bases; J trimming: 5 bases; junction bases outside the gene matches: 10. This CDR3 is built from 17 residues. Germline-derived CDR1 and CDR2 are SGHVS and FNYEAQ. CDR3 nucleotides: TGTGCCAGCAGCCTCTTAGCGGGGGGGCCTTTAACCGGGGAGCTGTTTTTT. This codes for CASSLLAGGPLTGELFF.

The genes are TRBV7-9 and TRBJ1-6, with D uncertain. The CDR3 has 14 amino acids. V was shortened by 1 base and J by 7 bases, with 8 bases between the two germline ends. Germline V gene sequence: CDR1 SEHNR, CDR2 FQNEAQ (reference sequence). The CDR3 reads CASSLGGNNSPLHF. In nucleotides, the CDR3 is TGTGCCAGCAGCTTAGGCGGGAACAATTCACCCCTCCACTTT. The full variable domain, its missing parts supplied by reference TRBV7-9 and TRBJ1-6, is DTGVSQNPRHKITKRGQNVTFRCDPISEHNRLYWYRQTLGQGPEFLTYFQNEAQLEKSRLLSDRFSAERPKGSFSTLEIQRTEQGDSAMYLCASSLGGNNSPLHFGNGTRLTVT.

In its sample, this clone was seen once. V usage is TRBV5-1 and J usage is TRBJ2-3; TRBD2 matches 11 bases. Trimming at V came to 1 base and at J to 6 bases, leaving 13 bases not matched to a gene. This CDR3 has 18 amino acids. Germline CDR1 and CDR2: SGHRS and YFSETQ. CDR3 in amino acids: CASSLLASGGIAGDTQYF. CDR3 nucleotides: TGCGCCAGCAGCTTGTTAGCTAGCGGGGGGATAGCTGGGGATACGCAGTATTTT.

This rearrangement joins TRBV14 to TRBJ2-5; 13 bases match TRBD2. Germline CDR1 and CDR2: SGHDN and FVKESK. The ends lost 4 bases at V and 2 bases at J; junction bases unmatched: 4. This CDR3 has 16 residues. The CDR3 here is CASSRRLAGGQETQYF. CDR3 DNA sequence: TGTGCCAGCAGCCGAAGACTAGCGGGGGGACAAGAGACCCAGTACTTC.

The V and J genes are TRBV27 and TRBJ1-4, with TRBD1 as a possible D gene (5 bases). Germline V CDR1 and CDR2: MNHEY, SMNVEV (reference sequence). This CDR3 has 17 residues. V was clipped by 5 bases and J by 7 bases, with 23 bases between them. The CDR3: CASSPQGLGYQVEKLFF. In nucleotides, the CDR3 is TGTGCCAGCAGTCCCCAGGGCCTTGGGTATCAGGTTGAAAAACTGTTTTTT.

The CDR3 nucleotides are TGTGCCAGCAGCTTTAGCGGGGGGGCGTCTGAGCAGTTCTTC. Residues: CASSFSGGASEQFF. This sequence joins TRBV11-3 and TRBJ2-1, with TRBD2 matching over 11 bases. Germline V gene sequence: CDR1 SGHNT, CDR2 YENEEA. V dropped 3 bases and J dropped 9; count of bases not matched to a gene: 4. The CDR3 is 14 residues long. The full variable domain, rest sourced from reference TRBV11-3 and TRBJ2-1, is EAGVVQSPRYKIIEKKQPVAFWCNPISGHNTLYWYLQNLGQGPELLIRYENEEAVDDSQLPKDRFSAERLKGVDSTLKIQPAELGDSAVYLCASSFSGGASEQFFGPGTRLTVL.

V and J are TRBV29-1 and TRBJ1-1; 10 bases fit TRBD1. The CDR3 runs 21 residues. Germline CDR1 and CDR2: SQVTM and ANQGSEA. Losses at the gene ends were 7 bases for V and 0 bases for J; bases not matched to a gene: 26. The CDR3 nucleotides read TGCAGCGGGACGACAGGGGGCAGGATTTTTGGCAGACTAAGTTTGAACACTGAAGCTTTCTTT. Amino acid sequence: CSGTTGGRIFGRLSLNTEAFF.